These 27 T cell receptor beta chains came from one sample sequenced in a study of post-analysis software for immune sequencing data. General study points: Comparison of patients with controls showed roughly five TRBV segments more frequent in patients, TRBV5-6, TRBV5-1 and TRBV20-1 among them.

These receptors' targets are unknown. Unique molecular identifiers were carried by the TCR beta cDNA libraries. TCRdb used MiXCR to reprocess the PCR reads, holding one entry per CDR3 protein. The data contain more than 450,000 distinct CDR3 sequences, around 47% of them seen just once; the ten biggest clones take up more than 1.5%. Sequencing used blood. The receptor set was obtained from a girl aged 5-17 years with multiple sclerosis.

This clonotype appeared many times. The chain links TRBV20-1 to TRBJ1-2; 7 nucleotides agree with TRBD1. There are 15 residues in the CDR3. After removal of 3 bases from V and 2 bases from J, the junction contained 9 bases not matched to a gene. CDR1 DFQATT and CDR2 SNEGSKA come from the germline V gene (reference sequence). The CDR3 region is CSASPSGQVNYGYTF. Here the CDR3 DNA reads TGCAGTGCTAGCCCTTCCGGACAGGTCAACTATGGCTACACCTTC.

This sequence joins TRBV13 and TRBJ2-3, with TRBD1 as a possible D gene (5 bases). CDR3 length: 14 amino acids. The V end was cut by 7 bases, the J end by 2 bases, with 13 bases between. From germline, CDR1 is PRHDT and CDR2 FYEKMQ (reference sequence). The CDR3, as DNA: TGTGCCAGCATACAGGATGGGTTCACAGATACGCAGTATTTT. Translated, it gives CASIQDGFTDTQYF.

The table lists this clonotype with many counts. The junction and the germline gene differ at one end; a read error may be behind it. The chain links TRBV5-1 to TRBJ2-5, with D unclear. This CDR3 is built from 13 residues. Germline-derived CDR1 and CDR2 are SGHRS and YFSETQ. The CDR3 region is CASSLGFQETQYF. CDR3 nucleotide sequence: TGTGCCAGCAGTTTGGGATTCCAAGAGACCCAGTACTTC.

The rearrangement joins TRBV6-1 to TRBJ2-7, with D perhaps given as TRBD1 or TRBD2 (5 bases each). In germline, CDR1 is MNHNS, CDR2 SASEGT. CDR3 length: 13 residues. The ends were cut back, 4 bases at V and 5 bases at J, with 12 bases in the middle. CDR3: CASSGRDGHEQYF. The CDR3 nucleotides are TGTGCCAGCAGTGGCCGGGACGGCCACGAGCAGTACTTC.

The J gene is TRBJ2-3, the V gene TRBV5-6, with D perhaps TRBD1 (5 bases). CDR3 length equals 16 residues. Looked up from germline, CDR1 is SGHDT and CDR2 is YYEEEE. Trimming took 4 bases from V and 0 from J, leaving 15 bases between them. The DNA of the CDR3 is TGTGCCAGCAGCCTCCCCGGGCCAGGGAGCACAGATACGCAGTATTTT. Encoded protein: CASSLPGPGSTDTQYF.

The chain couples TRBV5-1 to TRBJ1-2; D is undetermined. Germline V gene data show CDR1 as SGHRS and CDR2 as YFSETQ. This CDR3 is built from 15 residues. The V and J ends lost 4 bases and 3 bases respectively, with 16 bases between them. The CDR3 DNA follows: TGCGCCAGCAGCCCAGACGCGAGGGCAGACTATGGCTACACCTTC. This codes for CASSPDARADYGYTF.

The chain joins TRBV28 to TRBJ2-2, with a possible D match to TRBD1 (6 bases). This CDR3 has 14 residues. V was cut by 3 bases and J by 4 bases, with 9 bases left in between. Per germline, CDR1 MDHEN and CDR2 SYDVKM. The CDR3 is CASSLDSGTGELFF. The CDR3 nucleotides read TGTGCCAGCAGTTTGGACAGCGGCACCGGGGAGCTGTTTTTT.

This sequence joins TRBV12-3 or TRBV12-4 and TRBJ2-7; 12 nucleotides agree with TRBD2. CDR3 length: 16 residues. The trim removed 5 bases at V and 6 bases at J, leaving 11 bases unmatched. The CDR3 DNA follows: TGTGCCAGCAGTCCTAGCGGGAGGGCCCCCGCAGGCGAGCAGTACTTC. Protein: CASSPSGRAPAGEQYF.

The rearrangement uses TRBV12-3 or TRBV12-4 and TRBJ2-5; 10 bases line up with TRBD2. CDR3 length: 15 amino acids. J gave up 5 bases and V 5 bases, and 8 bases lay outside the gene matches. The CDR3 here is CASSLRAGGHETQYF. The CDR3 bases are TGTGCCAGCAGTCTGCGAGCGGGGGGGCACGAGACCCAGTACTTC.

The gene calls are TRBV7-9 and TRBJ2-7; no clear D gene. The V gene lost 1 base and the J gene lost 5 bases, with 9 bases spanning the gap. This CDR3 has 13 residues. Per germline, CDR1 SEHNR and CDR2 FQNEAQ (reference sequence). CDR3: CASSLEGLHEQYF. CDR3 nucleotide sequence: TGTGCCAGCAGCTTAGAGGGATTGCACGAGCAGTACTTC.

This clonotype was seen only a few times. This sequence joins TRBV6-1 and TRBJ1-2; D gene uncertain. The germline gives CDR1 MNHNS, CDR2 SASEGT. V lost 0 bases to trimming and J lost 5 bases, with 10 bases between them. The CDR3 covers 14 residues. CDR3 sequence reads: CASSEALLGYGYTF. DNA for the CDR3: TGTGCCAGCAGTGAAGCGCTTCTGGGGTATGGCTACACCTTC.

This clonotype showed up just once. The chain recombines TRBV3-1 with TRBJ2-5; D not resolved. The germline V gene encodes CDR1 LGHDT and CDR2 YNNKEL (reference sequence). V dropped 4 bases and J dropped 11 bases, with 17 bases sitting between them. This CDR3 region has 13 residues. CDR3 in DNA: TGTGCCAGCAGCCTCGCCACAGATACGAGGCAGTACTTC. Encoded protein: CASSLATDTRQYF.

The chain employs TRBV7-9 and TRBJ2-1; unclear D gene. CDR3 size: 14 residues. Trimming shortened V by 5 bases and J by 5 bases, and 13 bases separated the two germline ends. Germline V gives CDR1 SEHNR, CDR2 FQNEAQ (reference sequence). CDR3 region: CASSPSSGDNEQFF. The CDR3 DNA reads TGTGCCAGCAGCCCTAGTTCCGGAGACAATGAGCAGTTCTTC.

There are a few counts of this clonotype. This chain connects TRBV5-1 to TRBJ2-3, with D perhaps given as TRBD1 or TRBD2 (5 bases each). The germline gives CDR1 SGHRS, CDR2 YFSETQ. The CDR3 length is 14 residues. Trimming cost V 7 bases and J 1 base, with 13 bases left between them. CDR3 protein: CASALGVGTDTQYF. CDR3 DNA: TGCGCCAGCGCCTTGGGGGTCGGCACAGATACGCAGTATTTT.

This sequence joins TRBV5-1 and TRBJ1-1; D unresolved. With 5 bases removed from V and 4 bases from J, the gap between germline ends came to 15 bases. The CDR3 has 14 residues. CDR1 is SGHRS and CDR2 is YFSETQ in the germline V gene. CDR3 in amino acids: CASRLFGVPTEAFF. CDR3 nucleotides: TGCGCCAGCAGGTTGTTTGGGGTCCCCACTGAAGCTTTCTTT.

This clonotype was seen once. The V and J genes are TRBV2 and TRBJ2-1, with 16 bases lining up with TRBD2. The CDR3 runs to 16 residues. Trimming took 6 bases from V and 7 from J; bases not matched to a gene: 6. CDR1 and CDR2 from the germline V gene are SNHLY and FYNNEI. This CDR3 is CASRGTSGGAWNEQFF. In nucleotides, the CDR3 is TGTGCCAGCAGGGGGACTAGCGGGGGGGCATGGAATGAGCAGTTCTTC.

This clonotype was observed a handful of times. V and J are TRBV20-1 and TRBJ2-7; 10 bases map to TRBD2. J lost 4 bases, V lost 2 bases, and 5 bases had no gene match. Germline CDR1 DFQATT, CDR2 SNEGSKA (reference sequence). This CDR3 is built from 14 residues. As DNA, the CDR3 is TGCAGTGCTAGACTAGCGGGAGTAGGTTACGAGCAGTACTTC. Protein: CSARLAGVGYEQYF.

The J gene is TRBJ2-5, the V gene TRBV27; no reliable D call. The CDR3 length is 13 residues. Germline V lookup: CDR1 MNHEY, CDR2 SMNVEV (reference sequence). Between the trimmed V and J ends, which lost 8 bases and 1 base, there was a span of 11 bases. The CDR3 DNA is TGTGCCAGCGCCTTAGGCGGCCAAGAGACCCAGTACTTC. This codes for CASALGGQETQYF.

The genes are TRBV5-1 and TRBJ2-1; D is undetermined. Germline-derived CDR1 and CDR2 are SGHRS and YFSETQ. CDR3 size: 13 residues. V lost 6 bases to trimming and J lost 1 base, with 8 bases between them. CDR3: CASTVGSYNEQFF. The CDR3, as DNA: TGCGCCAGCACTGTGGGTTCCTACAATGAGCAGTTCTTC.

The chain uses TRBV7-3 and TRBJ2-1; D is possibly TRBD2 (5 bases). The V and J ends lost 5 bases and 6 bases respectively, with 14 bases between them. The CDR3 extends over 14 amino acids. Germline V gene lookup returns CDR1 SGHTA and CDR2 FQGTGA. The CDR3 DNA is TGTGCCAGCAGCATTAGCGACCTCTCCAATGAGCAGTTCTTC. Translation: CASSISDLSNEQFF.

Note on this clonotype: A junction boundary mismatches the germline segment, possibly from a read error. This chain links TRBV10-2 with TRBJ2-5; D perhaps matches TRBD1 (6 bases). The CDR3 is made up of 15 amino acids. Germline V gives CDR1 WSHSY, CDR2 SAAADI. CDR3 nucleotide sequence: TGCGCCAGCAGTGACTACCGGGACATGAAAGAGGCCCAGTACTTC. Translated, it gives CASSDYRDMKEAQYF.

This clonotype was detected a few times. This rearrangement joins TRBV3-1 to TRBJ1-2; 8 bases match TRBD1. The CDR3 loop spans 14 amino acids. CDR1 is LGHDT, CDR2 YNNKEL, per germline (reference sequence). After removal of 8 bases from V and 4 bases from J, the junction contained 9 bases not matched to a gene. CDR3 residues: CASAHLTGGYGYTF. The CDR3 nucleotides read TGTGCCAGCGCCCACCTTACAGGGGGCTATGGCTACACCTTC.

This chain joins TRBV7-2 and TRBJ2-7; perhaps TRBD1 as D (5 bases). The CDR3 length is 12 residues. The ends were cut back, 7 bases at V and 7 bases at J, with 14 bases in the middle. Looked up from germline, CDR1 is SGHTA and CDR2 is FQGNSA. The CDR3 region is CASTRSGWEQYF. Here the CDR3 DNA reads TGTGCCAGCACCCGGTCAGGGTGGGAGCAGTACTTC.

V is TRBV12-3 or TRBV12-4 and J is TRBJ2-1; D is possibly TRBD1 (6 bases). The CDR3 contains 15 residues. The V end was cut by 2 bases, the J end by 6 bases, with 14 bases between. In nucleotides, the CDR3 is TGTGCCAGCAGTTTACAGGGGCAAGTTTTCAATGAGCAGTTCTTC. Translating gives CASSLQGQVFNEQFF.

This clonotype occurred a few times. The V gene is TRBV13, the J gene TRBJ2-7; D is possibly TRBD1 (6 bases). The CDR3 has 14 residues. Trimming shortened V by 0 bases and J by 3 bases, and 9 bases separated the two germline ends. The V gene's germline CDR1 is PRHDT and CDR2 FYEKMQ (reference sequence). The CDR3 spells CASSLGEGVYEQYF. The CDR3 region has the DNA TGTGCCAGCAGCTTAGGCGAGGGGGTCTACGAGCAGTACTTC.

The chain has TRBV10-3 and TRBJ1-2; the match to TRBD1 covers 7 bases. The CDR3 has 13 amino acids. The germline V gene has CDR1 ENHRY and CDR2 SYGVKD. Trimming removed 11 bases from V and 3 bases from J; junction bases left unmatched: 9. CDR3 bases: TGTGCCGCCCGGGGGGACAGTCACTATGGCTACACCTTC. Amino acids: CAARGDSHYGYTF.

The chain recombines TRBV20-1 with TRBJ1-1; perhaps TRBD1 as D (6 bases). From germline, CDR1 is DFQATT and CDR2 SNEGSKA (reference sequence). Trimming left V 5 bases short and J 5 bases short, with 15 bases between. This CDR3 has 13 amino acids. CDR3 protein: CSAHTGRRTEAFF. The CDR3, as DNA: TGCAGTGCTCATACAGGGAGGCGGACTGAAGCTTTCTTT.